The present TCR beta chain was sequenced within a study of blood T cell repertoires in COVID-19. The CDR3 runs to 14 residues. V lost 2 bases, J lost 1 base, and 9 bases lay in between. Germline CDR1 SGHDT, CDR2 YYEEEE. All enrollees were about 18 to 89 years old and from roughly 26 US areas. Each participant's cohort was designated according to participant-reported clinical history. Measured with immunoSEQ multiplex PCR; TCRdb has only the in-frame clones, and not every one. The data show roughly 270,000 clones, roughly 85% seen once. This sequence originates from a woman between 45 and 65 years old who had recovered from COVID-19. The sequenced sample was PBMCs or T cells enriched from blood (not recorded which). This chain connects TRBV5-6 to TRBJ1-1, with D tentatively TRBD1 (6 bases). CDR3: CASSFNRANTEAFF. The CDR3 DNA follows: TGTGCCAGCAGCTTCAACAGGGCGAACACTGAAGCTTTCTTT.